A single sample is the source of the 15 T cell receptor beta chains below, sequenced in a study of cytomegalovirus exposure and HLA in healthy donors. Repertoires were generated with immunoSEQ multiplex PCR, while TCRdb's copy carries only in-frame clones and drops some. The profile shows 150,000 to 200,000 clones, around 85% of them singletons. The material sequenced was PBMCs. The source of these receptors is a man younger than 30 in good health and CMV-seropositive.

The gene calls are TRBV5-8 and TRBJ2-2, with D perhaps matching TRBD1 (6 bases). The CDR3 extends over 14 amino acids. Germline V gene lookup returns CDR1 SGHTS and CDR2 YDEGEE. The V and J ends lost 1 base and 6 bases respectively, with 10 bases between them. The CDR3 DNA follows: TGTGCCAGCAGCTTGTCGCCAGGGGCCGGGGAGCTGTTTTTT. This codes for CASSLSPGAGELFF. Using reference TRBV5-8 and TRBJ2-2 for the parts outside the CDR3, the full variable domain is EAGVTQSPTHLIKTRGQQATLRCSPISGHTSVYWYQQALGLGLQFLLWYDEGEERNRGNFPPRFSGRQFPNYSSELNVNALELEDSALYLCASSLSPGAGELFFGEGSRLTVL.

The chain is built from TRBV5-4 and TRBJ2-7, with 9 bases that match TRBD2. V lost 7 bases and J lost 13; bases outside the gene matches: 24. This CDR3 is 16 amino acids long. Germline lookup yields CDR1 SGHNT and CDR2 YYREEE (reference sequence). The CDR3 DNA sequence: TGTGCCAGCGGCATGGCGGGGGGGCCCACACAACTAAACCCTTACTTC. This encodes CASGMAGGPTQLNPYF.

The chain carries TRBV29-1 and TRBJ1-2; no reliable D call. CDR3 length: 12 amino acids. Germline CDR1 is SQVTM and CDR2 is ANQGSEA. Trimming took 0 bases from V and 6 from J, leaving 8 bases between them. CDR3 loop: CSVEDPGNGYTF. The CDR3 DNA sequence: TGCAGCGTTGAAGATCCGGGGAATGGCTACACCTTC.

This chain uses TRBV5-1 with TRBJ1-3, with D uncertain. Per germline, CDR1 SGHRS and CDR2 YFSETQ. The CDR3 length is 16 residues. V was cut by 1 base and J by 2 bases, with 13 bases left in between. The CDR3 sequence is CASSLYGEKAGNTIYF. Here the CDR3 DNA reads TGCGCCAGCAGCTTGTATGGGGAGAAAGCTGGAAACACCATATATTTT.

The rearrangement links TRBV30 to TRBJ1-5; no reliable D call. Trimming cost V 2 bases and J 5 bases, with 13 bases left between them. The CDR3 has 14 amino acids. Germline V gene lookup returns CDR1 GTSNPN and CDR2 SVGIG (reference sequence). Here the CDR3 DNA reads TGTGCCTGGAGTCTACTTTCTTCCGATCAGCCCCAGCATTTT. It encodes CAWSLLSSDQPQHF. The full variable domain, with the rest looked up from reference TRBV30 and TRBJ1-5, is SQTIHQWPATLVQPVGSPLSLECTVEGTSNPNLYWYRQAAGRGLQLLFYSVGIGQISSEVPQNLSASRPQDRQFILSSKKLLLSDSGFYLCAWSLLSSDQPQHFGDGTRLSIL.

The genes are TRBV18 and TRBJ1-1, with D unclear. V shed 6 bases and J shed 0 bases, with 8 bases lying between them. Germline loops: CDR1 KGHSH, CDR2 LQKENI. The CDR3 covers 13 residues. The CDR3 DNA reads TGTGCCAGCTCCCAGGAACTGAACACTGAAGCTTTCTTT. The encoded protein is CASSQELNTEAFF. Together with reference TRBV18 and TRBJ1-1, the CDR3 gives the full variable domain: NAGVMQNPRHLVRRRGQEARLRCSPMKGHSHVYWYRQLPEEGLKFMVYLQKENIIDESGMPKERFSAEFPKEGPSILRIQQVVRGDSAAYFCASSQELNTEAFFGQGTRLTVV.

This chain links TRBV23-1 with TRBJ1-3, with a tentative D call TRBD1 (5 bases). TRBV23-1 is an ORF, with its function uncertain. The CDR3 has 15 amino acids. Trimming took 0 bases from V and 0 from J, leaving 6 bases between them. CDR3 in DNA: TGCGCCAGCAGTCAATCGGACAACTCTGGAAACACCATATATTTT. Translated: CASSQSDNSGNTIYF.

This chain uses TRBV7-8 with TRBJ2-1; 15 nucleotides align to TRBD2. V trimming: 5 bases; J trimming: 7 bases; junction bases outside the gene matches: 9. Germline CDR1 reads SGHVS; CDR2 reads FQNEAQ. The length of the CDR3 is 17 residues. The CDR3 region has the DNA TGTGCCAGCAGCCCGCGGACTAGCGGGAGGGTTCGGAATGAGCAGTTCTTC. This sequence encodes CASSPRTSGRVRNEQFF.

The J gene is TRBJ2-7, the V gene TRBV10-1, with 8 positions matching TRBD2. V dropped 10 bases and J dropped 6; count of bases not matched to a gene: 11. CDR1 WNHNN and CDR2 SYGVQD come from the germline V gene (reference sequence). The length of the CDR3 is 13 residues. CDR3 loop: CAIRGLDAPEQYF. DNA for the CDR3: TGCGCCATCAGGGGACTAGACGCACCCGAGCAGTACTTC.

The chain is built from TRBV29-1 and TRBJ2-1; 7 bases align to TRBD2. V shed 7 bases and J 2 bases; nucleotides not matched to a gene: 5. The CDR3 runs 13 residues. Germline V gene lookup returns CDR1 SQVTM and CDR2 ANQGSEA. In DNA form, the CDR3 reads TGCAGCGGGCGGGAGTTAGCCTACAATGAGCAGTTCTTC. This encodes CSGRELAYNEQFF.

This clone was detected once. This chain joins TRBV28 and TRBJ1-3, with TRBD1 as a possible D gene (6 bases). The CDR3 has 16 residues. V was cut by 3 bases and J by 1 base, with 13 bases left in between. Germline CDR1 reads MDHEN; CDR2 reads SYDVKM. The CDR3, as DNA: TGTGCCAGCAGTTTGTCAGGGGTAGCGTCTGGAAACACCATATATTTT. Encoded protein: CASSLSGVASGNTIYF.

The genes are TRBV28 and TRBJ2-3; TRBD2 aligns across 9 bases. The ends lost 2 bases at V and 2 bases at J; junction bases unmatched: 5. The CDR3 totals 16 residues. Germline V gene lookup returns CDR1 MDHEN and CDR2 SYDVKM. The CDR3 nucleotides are TGTGCCAGCAGTTTACGCCTAGCGGGGAACACAGATACGCAGTATTTT. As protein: CASSLRLAGNTDTQYF.

CDR3 sequence (DNA): TGTGCCAGCAGCTTGCTGGGGAGCCCCTCTGGAAACACCATATATTTT. Translating gives CASSLLGSPSGNTIYF. The chain couples TRBV5-6 to TRBJ1-3; D is unclear. Trimming removed 1 base from V and 0 bases from J, with 11 bases in between. Germline-derived CDR1 and CDR2 are SGHDT and YYEEEE. This CDR3 contains 16 residues.

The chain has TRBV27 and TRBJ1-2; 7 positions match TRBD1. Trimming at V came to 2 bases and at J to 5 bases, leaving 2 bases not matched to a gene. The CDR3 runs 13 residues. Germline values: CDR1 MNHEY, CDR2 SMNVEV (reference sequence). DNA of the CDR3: TGTGCCAGCAGTTTAGAGGGGGCTTATGGCTACACCTTC. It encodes CASSLEGAYGYTF.

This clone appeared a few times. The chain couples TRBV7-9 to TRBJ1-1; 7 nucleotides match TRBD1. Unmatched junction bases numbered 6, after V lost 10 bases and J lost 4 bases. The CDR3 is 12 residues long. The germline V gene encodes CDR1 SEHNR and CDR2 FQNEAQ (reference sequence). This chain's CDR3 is CATRQGPTEAFF. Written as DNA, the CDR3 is TGTGCCACCAGACAGGGACCCACTGAAGCTTTCTTT.